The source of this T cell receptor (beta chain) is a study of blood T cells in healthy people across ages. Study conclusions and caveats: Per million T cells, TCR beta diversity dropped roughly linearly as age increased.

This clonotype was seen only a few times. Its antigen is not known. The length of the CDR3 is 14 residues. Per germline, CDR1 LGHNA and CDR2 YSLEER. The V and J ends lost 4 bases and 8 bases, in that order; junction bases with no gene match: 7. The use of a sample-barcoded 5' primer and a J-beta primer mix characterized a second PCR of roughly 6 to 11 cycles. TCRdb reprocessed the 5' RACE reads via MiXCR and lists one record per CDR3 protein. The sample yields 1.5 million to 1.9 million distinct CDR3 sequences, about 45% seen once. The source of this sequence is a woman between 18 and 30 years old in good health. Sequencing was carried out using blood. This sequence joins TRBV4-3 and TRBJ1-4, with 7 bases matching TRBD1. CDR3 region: CASSRDRVREKLFF. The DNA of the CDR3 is TGCGCCAGCAGCCGAGACAGGGTGCGAGAAAAACTGTTTTTT.